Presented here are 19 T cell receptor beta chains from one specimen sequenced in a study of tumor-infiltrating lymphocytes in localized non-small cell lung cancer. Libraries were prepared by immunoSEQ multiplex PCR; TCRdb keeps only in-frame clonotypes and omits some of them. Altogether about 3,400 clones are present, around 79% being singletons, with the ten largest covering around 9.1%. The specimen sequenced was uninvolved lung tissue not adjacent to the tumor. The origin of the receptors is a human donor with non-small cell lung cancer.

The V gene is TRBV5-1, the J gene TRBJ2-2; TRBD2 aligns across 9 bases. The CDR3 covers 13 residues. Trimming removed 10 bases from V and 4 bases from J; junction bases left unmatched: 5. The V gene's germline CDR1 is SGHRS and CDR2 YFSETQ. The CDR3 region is CASRAGGTGELFF. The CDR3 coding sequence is TGCGCCTCCCGAGCGGGGGGCACCGGGGAGCTGTTTTTT.

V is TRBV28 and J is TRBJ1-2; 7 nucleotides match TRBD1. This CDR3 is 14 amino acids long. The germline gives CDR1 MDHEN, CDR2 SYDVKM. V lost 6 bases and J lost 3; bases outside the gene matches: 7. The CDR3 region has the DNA TGTGCCAGCAGATCGGGACAGACATACTATGGCTACACCTTC. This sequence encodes CASRSGQTYYGYTF.

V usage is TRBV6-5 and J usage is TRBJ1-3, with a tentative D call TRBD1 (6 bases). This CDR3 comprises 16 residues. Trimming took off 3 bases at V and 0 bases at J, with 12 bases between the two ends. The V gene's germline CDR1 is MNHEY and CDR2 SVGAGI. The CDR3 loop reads CASSYSGADSGNTIYF. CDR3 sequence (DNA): TGTGCCAGCAGTTATTCGGGGGCAGACTCTGGAAACACCATATATTTT.

Here the CDR3 reads CASSRRVNMREAFF. The DNA for the CDR3 is TGTGCCAGCAGCCGGCGGGTAAACATGCGTGAAGCTTTCTTT. The J gene is TRBJ1-1, the V gene TRBV5-6; D gene uncertain. The germline V gene encodes CDR1 SGHDT and CDR2 YYEEEE. With 4 bases removed from V and 7 bases from J, the gap between germline ends came to 17 bases. The CDR3 consists of 14 residues.

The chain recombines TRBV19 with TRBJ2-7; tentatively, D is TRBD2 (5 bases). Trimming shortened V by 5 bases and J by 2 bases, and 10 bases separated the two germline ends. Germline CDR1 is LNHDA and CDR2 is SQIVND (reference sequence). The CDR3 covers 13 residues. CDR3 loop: CASSSLATYEQYF. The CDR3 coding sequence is TGTGCCAGTAGTTCGCTAGCCACCTACGAGCAGTACTTC. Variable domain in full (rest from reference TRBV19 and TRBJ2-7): DGGITQSPKYLFRKEGQNVTLSCEQNLNHDAMYWYRQDPGQGLRLIYYSQIVNDFQKGDIAEGYSVSREKKESFPLTVTSAQKNPTAFYLCASSSLATYEQYFGPGTRLTVT.

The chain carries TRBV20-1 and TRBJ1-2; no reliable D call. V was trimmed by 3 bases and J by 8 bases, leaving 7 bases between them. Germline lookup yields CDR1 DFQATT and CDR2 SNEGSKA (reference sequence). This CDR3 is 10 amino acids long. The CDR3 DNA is TGCAGTGCTAGTTCAGGCGGCTACACCTTC. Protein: CSASSGGYTF.

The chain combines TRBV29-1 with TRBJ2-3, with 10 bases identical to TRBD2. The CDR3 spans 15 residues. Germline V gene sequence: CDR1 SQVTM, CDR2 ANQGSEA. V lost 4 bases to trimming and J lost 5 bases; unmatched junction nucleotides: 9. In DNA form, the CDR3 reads TGCAGCGTTGTTCCCCCTAGCGGGAGAATAGATACGCAGTATTTT. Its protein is CSVVPPSGRIDTQYF.

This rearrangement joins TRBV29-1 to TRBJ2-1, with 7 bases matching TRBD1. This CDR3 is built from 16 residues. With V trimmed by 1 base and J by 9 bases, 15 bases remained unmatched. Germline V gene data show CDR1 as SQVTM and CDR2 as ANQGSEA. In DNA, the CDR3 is TGCAGCGTTGAAGCCTATAGGGACAGCACCCGGGGTGAGCAGTTCTTC. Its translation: CSVEAYRDSTRGEQFF.

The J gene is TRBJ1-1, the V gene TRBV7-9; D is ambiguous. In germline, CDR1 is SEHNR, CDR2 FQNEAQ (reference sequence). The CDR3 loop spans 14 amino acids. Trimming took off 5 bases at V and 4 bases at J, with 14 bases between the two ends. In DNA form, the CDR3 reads TGTGCCAGCAGCGGTCCGGGGTTAGCCACTGAAGCTTTCTTT. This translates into CASSGPGLATEAFF.

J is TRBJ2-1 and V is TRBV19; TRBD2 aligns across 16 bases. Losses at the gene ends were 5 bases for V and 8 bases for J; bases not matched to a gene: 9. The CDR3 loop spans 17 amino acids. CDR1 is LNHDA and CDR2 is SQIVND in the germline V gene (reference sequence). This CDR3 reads CASSLGSGTSGRDEQFF. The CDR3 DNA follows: TGTGCCAGTAGTTTGGGGAGCGGGACTAGCGGGAGGGATGAGCAGTTCTTC. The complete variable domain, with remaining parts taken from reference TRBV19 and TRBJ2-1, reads DGGITQSPKYLFRKEGQNVTLSCEQNLNHDAMYWYRQDPGQGLRLIYYSQIVNDFQKGDIAEGYSVSREKKESFPLTVTSAQKNPTAFYLCASSLGSGTSGRDEQFFGPGTRLTVL.

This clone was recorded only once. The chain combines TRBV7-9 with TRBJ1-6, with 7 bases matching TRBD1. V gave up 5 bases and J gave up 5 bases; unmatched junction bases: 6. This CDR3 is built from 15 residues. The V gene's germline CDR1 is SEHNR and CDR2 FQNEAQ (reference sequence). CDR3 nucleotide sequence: TGTGCCAGCAGCCTCGGACAGGAGCATAATTCACCCCTCCACTTT. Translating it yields CASSLGQEHNSPLHF.

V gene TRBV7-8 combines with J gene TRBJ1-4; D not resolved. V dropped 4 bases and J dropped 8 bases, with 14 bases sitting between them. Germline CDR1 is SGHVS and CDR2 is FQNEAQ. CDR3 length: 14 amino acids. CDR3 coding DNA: TGTGCCAGCAGCTCTCTGGAACTGAACGAAAAACTGTTTTTT. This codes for CASSSLELNEKLFF.

CDR3 in amino acids: CASSLGAGTSGTEAFF. Written as DNA, the CDR3 is TGTGCCAGCAGCTTAGGGGCCGGGACCTCGGGCACTGAAGCTTTCTTT. This chain joins TRBV7-9 and TRBJ1-1; a weak D match, TRBD1 (5 bases). Germline CDR1 reads SEHNR; CDR2 reads FQNEAQ (reference sequence). Between the trimmed V and J ends, which lost 1 base and 4 bases, there was a span of 16 bases. The CDR3 spans 16 residues.

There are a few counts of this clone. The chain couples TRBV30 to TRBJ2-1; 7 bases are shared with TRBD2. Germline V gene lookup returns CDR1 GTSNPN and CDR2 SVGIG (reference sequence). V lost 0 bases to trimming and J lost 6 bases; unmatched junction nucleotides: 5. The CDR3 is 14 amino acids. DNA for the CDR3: TGTGCCTGGAGTGTAAGACTAGCAAGCAATGAGCAGTTCTTC. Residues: CAWSVRLASNEQFF.

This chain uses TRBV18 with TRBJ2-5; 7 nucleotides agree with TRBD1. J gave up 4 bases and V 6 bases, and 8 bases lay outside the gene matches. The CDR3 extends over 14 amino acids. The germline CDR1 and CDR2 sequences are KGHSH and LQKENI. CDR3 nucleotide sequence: TGTGCCAGCTCGCTACAGGGGTCTTCAGAGACCCAGTACTTC. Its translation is CASSLQGSSETQYF.

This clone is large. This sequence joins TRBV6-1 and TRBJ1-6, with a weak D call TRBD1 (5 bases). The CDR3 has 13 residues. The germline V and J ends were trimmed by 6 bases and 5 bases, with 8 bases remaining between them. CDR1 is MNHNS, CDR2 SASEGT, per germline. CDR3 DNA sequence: TGTGCCAGCAGACAGGTCAATAATTCACCCCTCCACTTT. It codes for CASRQVNNSPLHF.

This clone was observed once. The CDR3 DNA follows: TGTGCCAGCAGCCACGGGTTTTGGGGCACTGAAGCTTTCTTT. Translating gives CASSHGFWGTEAFF. The rearrangement links TRBV7-2 to TRBJ1-1; D uncertain. V was trimmed by 5 bases and J by 4 bases, leaving 14 bases between them. The CDR3 totals 14 residues. CDR1 and CDR2 (germline): SGHTA, FQGNSA.

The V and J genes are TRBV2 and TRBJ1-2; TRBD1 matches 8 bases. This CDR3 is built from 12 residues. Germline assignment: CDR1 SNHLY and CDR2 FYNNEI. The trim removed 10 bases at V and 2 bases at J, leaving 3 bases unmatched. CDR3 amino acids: CAMGQENYGYTF. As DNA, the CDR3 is TGTGCCATGGGACAGGAAAACTATGGCTACACCTTC.

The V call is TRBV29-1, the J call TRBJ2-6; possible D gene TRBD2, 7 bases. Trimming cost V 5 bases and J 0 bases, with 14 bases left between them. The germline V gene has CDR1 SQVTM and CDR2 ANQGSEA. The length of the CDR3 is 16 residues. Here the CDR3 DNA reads TGCAGCGTTCAGCGGGACACTGACTCTGGGGCCAACGTCCTGACTTTC. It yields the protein CSVQRDTDSGANVLTF.